The clone carrying this TCR beta chain was seen many times. What was amplified from RNA transcripts were TCR beta CDR3 regions. The HTBI primer set drove a first-round RT-PCR of the TCR CDR3. TCRdb passed the multiplex PCR reads through MiXCR, listing each CDR3 protein once. The table records 650,000 to 750,000 distinct CDR3 sequences, around 13% of them present only once. CDR1 and CDR2 from the germline V gene are SGHKS and YYEKEE (reference sequence). The CDR3 length is 15 residues. The ends were cut back, 0 bases at V and 3 bases at J, with 11 bases in the middle. This sample was taken from a study of T cells in Graves' hyperthyroidism and ophthalmopathy. Together with thyroid ultrasound, orbital computed tomography, serum thyroxine and TRAb, clinical symptoms were used for diagnoses.

Sample: blood. The chain uses TRBV5-5 and TRBJ2-3; D perhaps matches TRBD1 (5 bases). The origin of this receptor is a woman aged 18-29 years with Graves' hyperthyroidism. The CDR3 is CASSLDDRQTDTQYF. In DNA form, the CDR3 reads TGTGCCAGCAGCTTGGATGACAGACAAACAGATACGCAGTATTTT.